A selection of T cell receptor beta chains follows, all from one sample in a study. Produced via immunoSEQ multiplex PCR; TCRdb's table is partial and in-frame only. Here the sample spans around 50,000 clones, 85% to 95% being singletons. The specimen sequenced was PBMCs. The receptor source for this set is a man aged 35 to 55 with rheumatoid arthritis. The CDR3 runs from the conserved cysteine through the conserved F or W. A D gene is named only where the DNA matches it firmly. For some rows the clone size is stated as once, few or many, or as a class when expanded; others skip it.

CDR3 protein: CATSGHPNYGYTF
CDR3 DNA: TGTGCCACTTCGGGACACCCAAACTATGGCTACACCTTC
V gene: TRBV12-3/TRBV12-4
J gene: TRBJ1-2
clone size: NA
D gene: NA

CDR3 protein: CASSLSGLAGGGEQFF
CDR3 DNA: TGTGCCAGCAGCTTGTCTGGTCTAGCGGGAGGTGGTGAGCAGTTCTTC
V gene: TRBV5-5
J gene: TRBJ2-1
clone size: NA
D gene: TRBD2

CDR3 protein: CASSQKRTGARTGELFF
CDR3 DNA: TGCGCCAGCAGCCAAAAGAGGACAGGGGCGAGGACCGGGGAGCTGTTTTTT
V gene: TRBV4-3
J gene: TRBJ2-2
clone size: NA
D gene: TRBD1

CDR3 protein: CASRGQGTYGYTF
CDR3 DNA: TGTGCCAGCAGAGGACAGGGAACCTATGGCTACACCTTC
V gene: TRBV6-4
J gene: TRBJ1-2
clone size: NA
D gene: TRBD1

CDR3 protein: CASSRTGYDGANVLTF
CDR3 DNA: TGTGCCAGCAGTCGGACAGGGTACGATGGGGCCAACGTCCTGACTTTC
V gene: TRBV2
J gene: TRBJ2-6
clone size: NA
D gene: TRBD1

CDR3 protein: CASSEAPGNTIYF
CDR3 DNA: TGTGCCAGCAGTGAAGCCCCTGGAAACACCATATATTTT
V gene: TRBV2
J gene: TRBJ1-3
clone size: once
D gene: NA

CDR3 protein: CASSFGVQGSYEQYF
CDR3 DNA: TGTGCCAGCAGTTTTGGAGTCCAGGGCTCCTACGAGCAGTACTTC
V gene: TRBV27
J gene: TRBJ2-7
clone size: NA
D gene: NA

CDR3 protein: CASSPPGSGPQETQYF
CDR3 DNA: TGTGCCAGCAGCCCCCCCGGGAGTGGGCCGCAAGAGACCCAGTACTTC
V gene: TRBV7-9
J gene: TRBJ2-5
clone size: NA
D gene: NA

CDR3 protein: CASSLLAGGPNTQYF
CDR3 DNA: TGTGCCAGCAGCTTGCTAGCGGGGGGGCCAAATACGCAGTATTTT
V gene: TRBV11-2
J gene: TRBJ2-3
clone size: NA
D gene: TRBD2

CDR3 protein: CASSVGTGWSDTQYF
CDR3 DNA: TGTGCCAGCAGCGTAGGGACAGGGTGGTCGGATACGCAGTATTTT
V gene: TRBV9
J gene: TRBJ2-3
clone size: NA
D gene: TRBD1

CDR3 protein: CASSPQRGGINYGYTF
CDR3 DNA: TGTGCCAGCAGCCCACAGAGAGGGGGTATTAACTATGGCTACACCTTC
V gene: TRBV7-2
J gene: TRBJ1-2
clone size: NA
D gene: NA

CDR3 protein: CASSLASIFTGGEQYF
CDR3 DNA: TGTGCCAGCAGCTTGGCCTCAATTTTTACAGGGGGCGAGCAGTACTTC
V gene: TRBV5-5
J gene: TRBJ2-7
clone size: NA
D gene: TRBD1

CDR3 protein: CASSLGISSYNEQFF
CDR3 DNA: TGTGCCAGCAGCTTAGGAATTAGCTCCTACAATGAGCAGTTCTTC
V gene: TRBV13
J gene: TRBJ2-1
clone size: NA
D gene: NA

CDR3 protein: CASKRINSPLHF
CDR3 DNA: TGTGCCAGCAAACGGATTAATTCACCCCTCCACTTT
V gene: TRBV6-5
J gene: TRBJ1-6
clone size: NA
D gene: NA

CDR3 protein: CASTKGQGVTGPLHF
CDR3 DNA: TGTGCCAGCACTAAAGGACAGGGGGTTACCGGGCCCCTCCACTTT
V gene: TRBV5-6
J gene: TRBJ1-6
clone size: NA
D gene: TRBD1

CDR3 protein: CASRFSRTGGNQPQHF
CDR3 DNA: TGTGCCAGTAGGTTTTCCCGGACAGGGGGCAATCAGCCCCAGCATTTT
V gene: TRBV19
J gene: TRBJ1-5
clone size: few
D gene: TRBD1

CDR3 protein: CASSIQGGDEKLFF
CDR3 DNA: TGTGCCAGCAGCATACAGGGGGGTGATGAAAAACTGTTTTTT
V gene: TRBV7-6
J gene: TRBJ1-4
clone size: once
D gene: TRBD1

CDR3 protein: CASSYRDRGYGYTF
CDR3 DNA: TGTGCCAGCAGCTACCGGGACAGGGGCTATGGCTACACCTTC
V gene: TRBV7-2
J gene: TRBJ1-2
clone size: NA
D gene: TRBD1

CDR3 protein: CASSLDQGGDTEAFF
CDR3 DNA: TGTGCCAGCAGCTTAGATCAGGGAGGAGACACTGAAGCTTTCTTT
V gene: TRBV7-9
J gene: TRBJ1-1
clone size: NA
D gene: NA

CDR3 protein: CASSPGDREGEKLFF
CDR3 DNA: TGTGCCAGCAGCCCGGGGGACAGGGAAGGGGAAAAACTGTTTTTT
V gene: TRBV28
J gene: TRBJ1-4
clone size: once
D gene: TRBD1

CDR3 protein: CASSGVNTGELFF
CDR3 DNA: TGCGCCAGCAGTGGGGTGAACACCGGGGAGCTGTTTTTT
V gene: TRBV10-1
J gene: TRBJ2-2
clone size: NA
D gene: NA

CDR3 protein: CASSKGTVYEQYF
CDR3 DNA: TGTGCCAGCAGTAAGGGGACCGTGTACGAGCAGTACTTC
V gene: TRBV27
J gene: TRBJ2-7
clone size: NA
D gene: NA

CDR3 protein: CASSFTSSGGHYEQYF
CDR3 DNA: TGTGCCAGCAGCTTTACCTCTAGCGGGGGCCATTACGAGCAGTACTTC
V gene: TRBV5-5
J gene: TRBJ2-7
clone size: NA
D gene: TRBD2

CDR3 protein: CASSPDSSPQHF
CDR3 DNA: TGTGCCAGTAGCCCGGACAGCTCACCCCAGCATTTT
V gene: TRBV19
J gene: TRBJ1-5
clone size: NA
D gene: NA

CDR3 protein: CASSPRQAFPVAFF
CDR3 DNA: TGTGCCAGCAGTCCCCGGCAGGCTTTCCCCGTGGCTTTCTTT
V gene: TRBV27
J gene: TRBJ1-1
clone size: NA
D gene: NA

CDR3 protein: CASSQVSGTTEAFF
CDR3 DNA: TGCGCCAGCAGCCAAGTTTCAGGGACCACTGAAGCTTTCTTT
V gene: TRBV4-3
J gene: TRBJ1-1
clone size: NA
D gene: NA

CDR3 protein: CSERGGTDTQYF
CDR3 DNA: TGCAGCGAGCGGGGGGGCACAGATACGCAGTATTTT
V gene: TRBV29-1
J gene: TRBJ2-3
clone size: once
D gene: TRBD2

CDR3 protein: CASSYSRASQGYGYTF
CDR3 DNA: TGTGCCAGCAGTTACTCAAGGGCTTCCCAAGGATATGGCTACACCTTC
V gene: TRBV6-5
J gene: TRBJ1-2
clone size: NA
D gene: NA

CDR3 protein: CASSYLGQGYGYTF
CDR3 DNA: TGTGCCAGCAGCTATCTCGGACAGGGCTATGGCTACACCTTC
V gene: TRBV11-2
J gene: TRBJ1-2
clone size: NA
D gene: TRBD1

CDR3 protein: CASSLPEKWNTEAFF
CDR3 DNA: TGTGCCAGCAGCTTGCCAGAGAAATGGAACACTGAAGCTTTCTTT
V gene: TRBV7-2
J gene: TRBJ1-1
clone size: few
D gene: NA

CDR3 protein: CASSLVAYEQYF
CDR3 DNA: TGTGCCAGCAGCTTGGTTGCCTACGAGCAGTACTTC
V gene: TRBV7-9
J gene: TRBJ2-7
clone size: few
D gene: NA

CDR3 protein: CASGFGQGVNQPQHF
CDR3 DNA: TGTGCTAGTGGTTTTGGGCAGGGTGTCAATCAGCCCCAGCATTTT
V gene: TRBV12-5
J gene: TRBJ1-5
clone size: NA
D gene: NA

CDR3 protein: CASSAGLGDTQYF
CDR3 DNA: TGCGCCAGCAGCGCTGGACTAGGGGATACGCAGTATTTT
V gene: TRBV5-1
J gene: TRBJ2-3
clone size: NA
D gene: TRBD2

CDR3 protein: CASSLGSLAGTGELFF
CDR3 DNA: TGTGCCAGCAGCTTAGGGTCACTAGCAGGCACCGGGGAGCTGTTTTTT
V gene: TRBV7-6
J gene: TRBJ2-2
clone size: once
D gene: NA

CDR3 protein: CASSLGSSGVYNEQFF
CDR3 DNA: TGCGCCAGCAGCTTGGGTTCTAGCGGGGTATACAATGAGCAGTTCTTC
V gene: TRBV5-1
J gene: TRBJ2-1
clone size: NA
D gene: TRBD2

CDR3 protein: CATSQGTGASTDTQYF
CDR3 DNA: TGTGCCACCAGCCAGGGGACAGGGGCTAGCACAGATACGCAGTATTTT
V gene: TRBV24-1
J gene: TRBJ2-3
clone size: NA
D gene: TRBD1

CDR3 protein: CASSQARLYGYTF
CDR3 DNA: TGTGCCAGCAGCCAAGCCCGACTCTATGGCTACACCTTC
V gene: TRBV3-1/TRBV3-2
J gene: TRBJ1-2
clone size: NA
D gene: NA

CDR3 protein: CASSLHNYGYTF
CDR3 DNA: TGTGCCAGCAGTCTGCACAACTATGGCTACACCTTC
V gene: TRBV12-3/TRBV12-4
J gene: TRBJ1-2
clone size: few
D gene: NA

CDR3 protein: CASSTMGLAGEQYF
CDR3 DNA: TGTGCCAGTAGTACCATGGGACTAGCGGGAGAGCAGTACTTC
V gene: TRBV19
J gene: TRBJ2-7
clone size: NA
D gene: TRBD2

CDR3 protein: CASSFSGQGTGEQYF
CDR3 DNA: TGTGCCAGCAGCTTCTCTGGACAGGGGACGGGGGAGCAGTACTTC
V gene: TRBV7-9
J gene: TRBJ2-7
clone size: NA
D gene: TRBD1

CDR3 protein: CASSPRGLTNEKLFF
CDR3 DNA: TGTGCCAGCTCACCACGGGGGTTGACTAATGAAAAACTGTTTTTT
V gene: TRBV18
J gene: TRBJ1-4
clone size: NA
D gene: NA

CDR3 protein: CASSLGPVGGLPQHF
CDR3 DNA: TGTGCCAGCAGTTTAGGGCCCGTCGGGGGTCTGCCCCAGCATTTT
V gene: TRBV28
J gene: TRBJ1-5
clone size: NA
D gene: NA

CDR3 protein: CASSPRDRVSSPLHF
CDR3 DNA: TGCGCCAGCAGCCCAAGGGACAGGGTTTCTTCACCCCTCCACTTT
V gene: TRBV5-1
J gene: TRBJ1-6
clone size: NA
D gene: TRBD1

CDR3 protein: CASRGSASYEQYF
CDR3 DNA: TGTGCCAGTAGGGGGAGCGCATCCTACGAGCAGTACTTC
V gene: TRBV19
J gene: TRBJ2-7
clone size: NA
D gene: NA

CDR3 protein: CASSPYRDRGHTGELFF
CDR3 DNA: TGTGCCAGTAGTCCGTATCGGGACAGGGGGCACACCGGGGAGCTGTTTTTT
V gene: TRBV19
J gene: TRBJ2-2
clone size: NA
D gene: TRBD1

CDR3 protein: CASSRTGGVSYEQYF
CDR3 DNA: TGTGCCAGTAGTCGCACAGGGGGGGTCTCCTACGAGCAGTACTTC
V gene: TRBV19
J gene: TRBJ2-7
clone size: NA
D gene: NA

CDR3 protein: CASRAGLGYEQYF
CDR3 DNA: TGTGCCAGCAGGGCCGGGTTGGGGTACGAGCAGTACTTC
V gene: TRBV28
J gene: TRBJ2-7
clone size: NA
D gene: NA

CDR3 protein: CASSVGDLRSTDTQYF
CDR3 DNA: TGTGCCAGCAGCGTCGGCGACTTGCGAAGCACAGATACGCAGTATTTT
V gene: TRBV9
J gene: TRBJ2-3
clone size: NA
D gene: NA

CDR3 protein: CASSMRYSYTF
CDR3 DNA: TGTGCCAGTAGTATGAGGTACAGCTACACCTTC
V gene: TRBV19
J gene: TRBJ1-2
clone size: NA
D gene: NA

CDR3 protein: CASGRRQGLSGWNEQFF
CDR3 DNA: TGTGCCAGCGGCCGACGACAGGGTCTCAGCGGGTGGAATGAGCAGTTCTTC
V gene: TRBV27
J gene: TRBJ2-1
clone size: NA
D gene: NA

CDR3 protein: CASTKETNTEAFF
CDR3 DNA: TGTGCCAGCACTAAGGAGACGAACACTGAAGCTTTCTTT
V gene: TRBV2
J gene: TRBJ1-1
clone size: NA
D gene: NA

CDR3 protein: CASGDTHTEAFF
CDR3 DNA: TGTGCCAGCGGGGACACGCACACTGAAGCTTTCTTT
V gene: TRBV28
J gene: TRBJ1-1
clone size: once
D gene: NA

CDR3 protein: CASSPALAGAVYNEQFF
CDR3 DNA: TGCGCCAGCAGCCCCGCATTAGCGGGAGCGGTCTACAATGAGCAGTTCTTC
V gene: TRBV5-1
J gene: TRBJ2-1
clone size: NA
D gene: TRBD2

CDR3 protein: CASSRGGYNEQFF
CDR3 DNA: TGTGCCAGCAGTCGGGGTGGGTACAATGAGCAGTTCTTC
V gene: TRBV4-2
J gene: TRBJ2-1
clone size: NA
D gene: NA

CDR3 protein: CATSDPPGQGATNEQFF
CDR3 DNA: TGTGCCACCAGTGACCCGCCGGGACAGGGGGCCACGAATGAGCAGTTCTTC
V gene: TRBV24-1
J gene: TRBJ2-1
clone size: NA
D gene: TRBD1

CDR3 protein: CASRPGDTYGYTF
CDR3 DNA: TGTGCCAGCAGGCCCGGAGACACCTATGGCTACACCTTC
V gene: TRBV27
J gene: TRBJ1-2
clone size: NA
D gene: NA